The entry below gives a single T cell receptor (beta chain) sequence along with its context. Its specificity is unknown. With 60 Vbeta and 13 Jbeta primers, the PCR was carried out. TCRdb's table, derived via immunoSEQ multiplex PCR, lists solely in-frame clones and lacks some. The repertoire holds 100,000 to 150,000 clones, with about 81% as singletons. This entry belongs to a study of cytomegalovirus exposure and HLA in healthy donors. The germline V gene has CDR1 SGHVS and CDR2 FNYEAQ. The V segment lost 1 base and the J segment 0 bases; nucleotides outside the gene matches: 5. The CDR3 has 18 residues. Points from the study as a whole: Some highly shared sequence variants likely arose as a pipeline artifact. Further analysis, carried out later, found HLA-associated TCR beta chains more clonally expanded than equally common other chains.

The gene calls are TRBV7-6 and TRBJ2-2, with 10 bases that match TRBD2. The sequenced sample was PBMCs. The source is a middle-aged man in good health and CMV-seronegative. The CDR3 here is CASSLGSSGGTNTGELFF. The DNA for the CDR3 is TGTGCCAGCAGCTTAGGGAGTAGCGGGGGGACGAACACCGGGGAGCTGTTTTTT.